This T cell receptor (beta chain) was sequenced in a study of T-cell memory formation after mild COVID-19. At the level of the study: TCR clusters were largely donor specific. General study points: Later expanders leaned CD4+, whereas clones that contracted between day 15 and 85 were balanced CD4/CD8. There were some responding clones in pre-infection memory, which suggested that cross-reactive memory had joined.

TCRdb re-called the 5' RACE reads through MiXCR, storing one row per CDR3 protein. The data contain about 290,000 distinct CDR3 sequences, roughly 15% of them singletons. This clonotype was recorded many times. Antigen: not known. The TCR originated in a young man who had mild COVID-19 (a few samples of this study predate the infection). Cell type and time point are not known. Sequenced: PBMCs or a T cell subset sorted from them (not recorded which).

The CDR3 is CASSLGQGFHNEQFF. Here the CDR3 DNA reads TGCGCCAGCAGCTTGGGCCAGGGGTTCCACAATGAGCAGTTCTTC. This chain links TRBV5-1 with TRBJ2-1; maybe TRBD1 (6 bases). The V gene's germline CDR1 is SGHRS and CDR2 YFSETQ. Trimming pared 0 bases from V and 5 bases from J, leaving 12 bases between. The CDR3 loop spans 15 amino acids.